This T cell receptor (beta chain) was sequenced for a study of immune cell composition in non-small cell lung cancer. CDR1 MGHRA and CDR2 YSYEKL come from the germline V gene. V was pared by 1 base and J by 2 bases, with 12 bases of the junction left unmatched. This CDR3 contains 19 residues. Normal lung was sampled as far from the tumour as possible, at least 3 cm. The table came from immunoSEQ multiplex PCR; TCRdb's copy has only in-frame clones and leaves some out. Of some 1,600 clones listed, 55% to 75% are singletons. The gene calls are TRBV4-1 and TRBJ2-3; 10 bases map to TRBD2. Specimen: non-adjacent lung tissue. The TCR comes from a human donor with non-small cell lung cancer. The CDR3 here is CASSQGGVGLAGVTDTQYF. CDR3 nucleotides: TGCGCCAGCAGCCAAGGAGGGGTAGGTCTAGCGGGGGTCACAGATACGCAGTATTTT.